Listed below are T cell receptor beta chains from one sample, sequenced in a study of cytomegalovirus exposure and HLA in healthy donors. Method: immunoSEQ multiplex PCR; TCRdb's copy keeps in-frame clones and lacks some. The data show some 200,000 clones, 81% seen once. What was sequenced was PBMCs. Receptors originate from a man aged 50-59 years in good health and CMV-seronegative. The CDR3 runs from the conserved cysteine through the conserved F or W. The D gene is left open where the match is weak. The size of a clone is reported for some rows only, either as once, few or many, or as a class for expanded clones.

d_call,v_call,clone_size,j_call,cdr3_aa,cdr3_nt
.,TRBV6-5,.,TRBJ2-5,CASSRRVQETQYF,TGTGCCAGCAGTCGCAGGGTCCAAGAGACCCAGTACTTC
.,TRBV7-9,.,TRBJ2-2,CASSLVSVTGELFF,TGTGCCAGCAGCTTAGTATCAGTGACCGGGGAGCTGTTTTTT
.,TRBV5-6,.,TRBJ1-1,CASSLRGGVGKAFF,TGTGCCAGCAGCTTAAGGGGTGGGGTTGGAAAAGCTTTCTTT
TRBD1,TRBV5-1,.,TRBJ2-1,CASSLWQGDNEQFF,TGCGCCAGCAGCTTGTGGCAGGGGGACAATGAGCAGTTCTTC
.,TRBV7-2,.,TRBJ2-1,CASSSLRGPYNEQFF,TGTGCCAGCAGCTCTCTTAGGGGCCCTTACAATGAGCAGTTCTTC
TRBD1,TRBV12-5,.,TRBJ1-2,CASGLVDRGHGYTF,TGTGCTAGTGGTTTGGTGGACAGGGGACATGGCTACACCTTC
TRBD1,TRBV6-5,.,TRBJ1-5,CASRDRGFNQPQHF,TGTGCCAGCAGAGACAGGGGGTTCAATCAGCCCCAGCATTTT
.,TRBV29-1,.,TRBJ1-1,CSVEFRKGSTEAFF,TGCAGCGTGGAATTTCGAAAAGGGAGCACTGAAGCTTTCTTT
TRBD1,TRBV29-1,few,TRBJ2-1,CSVRPGQAYNEQFF,TGCAGCGTTCGCCCGGGACAGGCGTACAATGAGCAGTTCTTC
.,TRBV14,.,TRBJ2-1,CASSQERGSYNEQFF,TGTGCCAGCAGCCAAGAGCGGGGTAGCTACAATGAGCAGTTCTTC
.,TRBV4-1,few,TRBJ2-1,CASSQASGLNNEQFF,TGCGCCAGCAGCCAAGCCTCGGGACTTAACAATGAGCAGTTCTTC
TRBD1,TRBV7-3,.,TRBJ2-5,CASSRTGGAETQYF,TGTGCCAGCAGCCGAACAGGGGGCGCGGAGACCCAGTACTTC
.,TRBV6-1,.,TRBJ2-5,CASSAGGGRETQYF,TGTGCCAGCAGCGCTGGGGGGGGCCGGGAGACCCAGTACTTC